What follows describes a single T cell receptor beta chain. Its specificity is unknown. The ends lost 7 bases at V and 2 bases at J; junction bases unmatched: 5. The CDR3 is 13 amino acids. Per germline, CDR1 MNHEY and CDR2 SVGAGI. The data are from a study of cytomegalovirus exposure and HLA in healthy donors. Study findings and constraints: Among immune exposure information, only CMV serostatus was available. Rare TCR sequences dominated, though some public TCRs recurred in many donors. Association of a missense DCLRE1C variant with TCR beta V- and J-gene trimming was reported in a later analysis.

Primers included in the PCR were 60 Vbeta and 13 Jbeta primers. Original processing methods: In a later analysis, of tens of millions of unique beta chains, approximately 10 million appeared in at least two donors. Repertoires were generated with immunoSEQ multiplex PCR, while TCRdb's copy carries only in-frame clones and drops some. V and J calls and clone size follow that table, whereas D and trimming were derived from the DNA. This sample yields approximately 130,000 clones, of which about four fifths are seen a single time; 0.9% to 1.2% belongs to the top ten. The receptor was isolated from a male donor in good health and CMV-seronegative. The sample consisted of PBMCs. The V gene is TRBV6-5, the J gene TRBJ2-7; 7 bases agree with TRBD1. Written as DNA, the CDR3 is TGTGCCAGCAAGCTTGGACAGGCCTACGAGCAGTACTTC. This gives the protein CASKLGQAYEQYF.